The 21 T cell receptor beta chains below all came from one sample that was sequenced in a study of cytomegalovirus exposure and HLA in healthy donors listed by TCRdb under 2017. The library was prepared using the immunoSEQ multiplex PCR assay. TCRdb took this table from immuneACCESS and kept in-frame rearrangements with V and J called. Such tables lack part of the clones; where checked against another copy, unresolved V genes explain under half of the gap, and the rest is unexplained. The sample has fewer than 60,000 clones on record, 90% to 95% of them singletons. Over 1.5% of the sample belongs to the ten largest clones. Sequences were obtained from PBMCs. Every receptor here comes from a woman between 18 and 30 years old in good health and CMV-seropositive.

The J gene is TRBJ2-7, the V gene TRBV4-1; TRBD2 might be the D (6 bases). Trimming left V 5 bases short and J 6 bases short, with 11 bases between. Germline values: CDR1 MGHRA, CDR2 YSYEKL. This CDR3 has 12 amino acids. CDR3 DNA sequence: TGCGCCAGCAGCACCACTAGCAGCGAGCAGTACTTC. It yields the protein CASSTTSSEQYF.

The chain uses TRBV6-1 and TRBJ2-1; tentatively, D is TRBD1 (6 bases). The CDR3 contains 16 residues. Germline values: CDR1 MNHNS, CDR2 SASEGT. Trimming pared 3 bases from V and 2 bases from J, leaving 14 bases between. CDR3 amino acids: CASSEGSGQPYNEQFF. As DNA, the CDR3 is TGTGCCAGCAGTGAGGGCTCCGGACAGCCCTACAATGAGCAGTTCTTC.

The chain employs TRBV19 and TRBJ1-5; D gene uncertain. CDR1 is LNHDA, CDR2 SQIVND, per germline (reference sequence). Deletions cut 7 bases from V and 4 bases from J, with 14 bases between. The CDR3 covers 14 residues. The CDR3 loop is CASTLGLRNQPQHF. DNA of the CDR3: TGTGCCAGTACATTGGGCCTTCGGAATCAGCCCCAGCATTTT.

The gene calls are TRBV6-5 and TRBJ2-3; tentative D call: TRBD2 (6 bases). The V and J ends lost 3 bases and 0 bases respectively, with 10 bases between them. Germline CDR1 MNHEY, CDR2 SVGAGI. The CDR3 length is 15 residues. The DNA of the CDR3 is TGTGCCAGCAGTTATCGCGGGGAAAGCACAGATACGCAGTATTTT. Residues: CASSYRGESTDTQYF.

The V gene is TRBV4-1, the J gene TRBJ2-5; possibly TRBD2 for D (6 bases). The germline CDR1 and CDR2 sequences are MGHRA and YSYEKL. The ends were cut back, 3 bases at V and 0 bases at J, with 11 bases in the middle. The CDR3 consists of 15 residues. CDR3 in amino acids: CASSQTGLHQETQYF. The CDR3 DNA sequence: TGCGCCAGCAGCCAGACGGGACTCCACCAAGAGACCCAGTACTTC.

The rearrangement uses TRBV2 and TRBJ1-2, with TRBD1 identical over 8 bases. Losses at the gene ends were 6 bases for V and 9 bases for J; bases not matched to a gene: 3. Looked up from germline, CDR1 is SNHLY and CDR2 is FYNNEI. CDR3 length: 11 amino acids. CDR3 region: CASRGQGSYTF. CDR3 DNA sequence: TGTGCCAGCAGAGGACAGGGTAGCTACACCTTC.

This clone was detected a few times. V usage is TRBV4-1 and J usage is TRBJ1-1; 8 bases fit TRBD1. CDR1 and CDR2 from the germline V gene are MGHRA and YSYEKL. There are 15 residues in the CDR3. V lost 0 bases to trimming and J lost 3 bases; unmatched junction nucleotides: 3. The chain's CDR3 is CASSQDPTGDTEAFF. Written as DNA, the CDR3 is TGCGCCAGCAGCCAAGATCCGACAGGGGACACTGAAGCTTTCTTT.

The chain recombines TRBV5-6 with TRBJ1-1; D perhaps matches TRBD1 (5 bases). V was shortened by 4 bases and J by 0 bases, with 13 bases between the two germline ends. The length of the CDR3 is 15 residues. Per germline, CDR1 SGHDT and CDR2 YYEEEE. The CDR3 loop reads CASSTYRGMNTEAFF. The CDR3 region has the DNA TGTGCCAGCAGCACCTATAGGGGCATGAACACTGAAGCTTTCTTT.

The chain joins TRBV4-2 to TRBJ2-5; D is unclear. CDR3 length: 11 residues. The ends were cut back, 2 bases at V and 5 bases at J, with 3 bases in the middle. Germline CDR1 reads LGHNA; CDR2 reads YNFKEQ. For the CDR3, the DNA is TGTGCCAGCAGCCAAAGCGAGACCCAGTACTTC. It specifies CASSQSETQYF.

For the CDR3, the DNA is TGTGCCAGCAATCGGGACAACCCACAGCCCCAGCATTTT. Residues: CASNRDNPQPQHF. J is TRBJ1-5 and V is TRBV2; D is perhaps TRBD1 (6 bases). Germline loops: CDR1 SNHLY, CDR2 FYNNEI. The CDR3 loop spans 13 amino acids. V lost 7 bases and J 7 bases, leaving 14 bases between the germline ends.

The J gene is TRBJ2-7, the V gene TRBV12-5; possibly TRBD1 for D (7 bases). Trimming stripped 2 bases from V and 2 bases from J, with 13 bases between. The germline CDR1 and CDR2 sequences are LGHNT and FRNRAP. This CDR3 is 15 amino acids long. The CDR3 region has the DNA TGTGCTAGTGGTTTGCCGCAGGGGGGACCCTACGAGCAGTACTTC. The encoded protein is CASGLPQGGPYEQYF.

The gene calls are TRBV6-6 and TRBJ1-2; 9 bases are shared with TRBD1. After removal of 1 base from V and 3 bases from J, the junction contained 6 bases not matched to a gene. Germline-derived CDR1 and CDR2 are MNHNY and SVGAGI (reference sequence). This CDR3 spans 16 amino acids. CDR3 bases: TGTGCCAGCAGTTACTTAACCGGGACAGGGCACTATGGCTACACCTTC. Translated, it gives CASSYLTGTGHYGYTF.

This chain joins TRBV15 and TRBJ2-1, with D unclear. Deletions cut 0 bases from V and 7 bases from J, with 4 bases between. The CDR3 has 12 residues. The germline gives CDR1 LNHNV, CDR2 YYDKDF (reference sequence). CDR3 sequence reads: CATSRELNEQFF. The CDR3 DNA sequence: TGTGCCACCAGCAGAGAACTTAATGAGCAGTTCTTC. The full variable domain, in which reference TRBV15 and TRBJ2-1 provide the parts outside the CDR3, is DAMVIQNPRYQVTQFGKPVTLSCSQTLNHNVMYWYQQKSSQAPKLLFHYYDKDFNNEADTPDNFQSRRPNTSFCFLDIRSPGLGDTAMYLCATSRELNEQFFGPGTRLTVL.

As DNA, the CDR3 is TGTGCCAGCAGCGTAACGACAGGGATGGTGGGTGAAAAACTGTTTTTT. The encoded protein is CASSVTTGMVGEKLFF. The V call is TRBV9, the J call TRBJ1-4; 7 bases line up with TRBD1. CDR3 length: 16 amino acids. The germline gives CDR1 SGDLS, CDR2 YYNGEE. Trimming removed 1 base from V and 7 bases from J; junction bases left unmatched: 10.

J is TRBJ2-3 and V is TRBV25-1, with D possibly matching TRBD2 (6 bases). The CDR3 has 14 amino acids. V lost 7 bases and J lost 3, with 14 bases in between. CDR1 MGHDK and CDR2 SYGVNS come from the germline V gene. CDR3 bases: TGTGCCAGCAAAGGAGGGGCAGTAACAGATACGCAGTATTTT. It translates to CASKGGAVTDTQYF.

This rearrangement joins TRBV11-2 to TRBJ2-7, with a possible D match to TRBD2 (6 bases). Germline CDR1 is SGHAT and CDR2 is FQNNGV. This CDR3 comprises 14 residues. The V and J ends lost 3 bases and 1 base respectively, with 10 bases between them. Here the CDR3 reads CASSFGRESYEQYF. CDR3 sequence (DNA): TGTGCCAGCAGCTTTGGACGGGAGTCCTACGAGCAGTACTTC.

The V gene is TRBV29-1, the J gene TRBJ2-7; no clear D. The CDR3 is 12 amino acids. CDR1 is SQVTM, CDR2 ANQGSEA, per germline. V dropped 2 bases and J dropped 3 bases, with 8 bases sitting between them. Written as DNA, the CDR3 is TGCAGCGTTGAAACACCTTTCTACGAGCAGTACTTC. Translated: CSVETPFYEQYF.

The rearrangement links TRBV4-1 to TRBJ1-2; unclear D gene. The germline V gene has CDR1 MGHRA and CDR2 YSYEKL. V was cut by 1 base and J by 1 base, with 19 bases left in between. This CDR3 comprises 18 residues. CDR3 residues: CASSQVSPTEADNYGYTF. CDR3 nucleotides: TGCGCCAGCAGCCAAGTGTCCCCCACCGAGGCCGATAACTATGGCTACACCTTC.

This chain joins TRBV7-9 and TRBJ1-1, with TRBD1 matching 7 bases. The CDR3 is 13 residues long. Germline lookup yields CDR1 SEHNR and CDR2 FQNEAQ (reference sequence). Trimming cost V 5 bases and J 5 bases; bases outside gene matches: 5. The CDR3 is CASSPRQGTEAFF. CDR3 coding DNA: TGTGCCAGCAGCCCGCGACAGGGTACTGAAGCTTTCTTT. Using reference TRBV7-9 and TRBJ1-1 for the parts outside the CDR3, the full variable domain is DTGVSQNPRHKITKRGQNVTFRCDPISEHNRLYWYRQTLGQGPEFLTYFQNEAQLEKSRLLSDRFSAERPKGSFSTLEIQRTEQGDSAMYLCASSPRQGTEAFFGQGTRLTVV.

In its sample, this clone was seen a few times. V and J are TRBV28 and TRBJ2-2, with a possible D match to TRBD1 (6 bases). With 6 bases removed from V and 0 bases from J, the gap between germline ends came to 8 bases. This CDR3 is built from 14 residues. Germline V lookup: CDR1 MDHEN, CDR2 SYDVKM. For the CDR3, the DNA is TGTGCCAGCAGAGGACAGCCGAACACCGGGGAGCTGTTTTTT. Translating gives CASRGQPNTGELFF.

CDR3 protein: CASSLLAAYEQYF. In DNA, the CDR3 is TGTGCCAGCTCACTTTTAGCGGCCTACGAGCAGTACTTC. The gene calls are TRBV18 and TRBJ2-7; the D gene is possibly TRBD2 (6 bases). The germline V gene encodes CDR1 KGHSH and CDR2 LQKENI. Trimming removed 4 bases from V and 2 bases from J, with 9 bases in between. The CDR3 totals 13 residues.